This TCR beta chain comes out of a study of blood T cell repertoires in COVID-19. The ends lost 0 bases at V and 4 bases at J; junction bases unmatched: 5. CDR1 is MNHEY, CDR2 SVGAGI, per germline. The CDR3 has 15 amino acids. Seattle enrolled patients during active infection and tracked them longitudinally. The method was immunoSEQ multiplex PCR; TCRdb's version includes in-frame clones alone and lacks a portion of them. Of 350,000 to 450,000 clones in the sample, around nine tenths are singletons; the top ten hold 7.1%. The sequenced material came from peripheral blood. The source of this sequence is a woman aged 55-69 years with COVID-19, enrolled during active disease. The rearrangement joins TRBV6-5 to TRBJ1-1; 7 bases line up with TRBD1. CDR3 nucleotide sequence: TGTGCCAGCAGTTACTCGAGGGGGCTTGGCACTGAAGCTTTCTTT. Encoded protein: CASSYSRGLGTEAFF.